A selection of T cell receptor beta chains follows, all from one sample in a study of identical twins. Using its own MiXCR run on the 5' RACE reads, TCRdb lists one record per CDR3 protein. The top ten clones hold 7.2% of a sample with around 340,000 distinct CDR3 sequences, around 12% of them seen once. This same sample was also taken into another study, of yellow fever vaccine responses in identical twins.

The specimen sequenced was CD8+ T cells sorted from blood. These receptors originate from a woman between 18 and 30 years old in good health. CDR3s include the opening cysteine and the closing phenylalanine or tryptophan. The D gene is left open where the match is weak. Clone size is shown for a subset of rows, as once, few, many or a class of expanded clone.

>few|TRBJ2-2|TRBV7-8|TRBD1
TGTGCCAGCAGCTTCGACAGGGTGAACACCGGGGAGCTGTTTTTT
CASSFDRVNTGELFF
>-|TRBJ2-1|TRBV6-2/TRBV6-3|-
TGTGCCAGCAGTTACCCCGGGGAGGCCTCCTACAATGAGCAGTTCTTC
CASSYPGEASYNEQFF
>-|TRBJ1-3|TRBV12-3/TRBV12-4|-
TGTGCCAGCAGTTTGGACCCCCGGCCCTCTGGAAACACCATATATTTT
CASSLDPRPSGNTIYF
>-|TRBJ2-7|TRBV14|-
TGTGCCAGCAGCTCAGGAGGTCTTTCGAGCTCCTACGAGCAGTACTTC
CASSSGGLSSSYEQYF
>many|TRBJ2-1|TRBV12-3/TRBV12-4|TRBD2
TGTGCCAGCAGTTCCCACGGGACTAGCTCCTACAATGAGCAGTTCTTC
CASSSHGTSSYNEQFF
>-|TRBJ2-1|TRBV20-1|TRBD2
TGCAGTGCTCTGGGACTAGCGGGAGGGCCCCCCAATGAGCAGTTCTTC
CSALGLAGGPPNEQFF
>many|TRBJ1-5|TRBV12-3/TRBV12-4|TRBD1
TGTGCCAGCAGTTTAGAAGCGGACAGGGGCAATCAGCCCCAGCATTTT
CASSLEADRGNQPQHF
>-|TRBJ1-1|TRBV11-2|-
TGTGCCAGCAGCTTAGGGACCACGGCTGAAGCTTTCTTT
CASSLGTTAEAFF
>once|TRBJ2-2|TRBV20-1|TRBD2
TGCAGTGCTAGGACTAGCGGGCCTCCGAACACCGGGGAGCTGTTTTTT
CSARTSGPPNTGELFF
>-|TRBJ2-5|TRBV7-9|-
TGTGCCAGCAGCACCTTATACCGAGTGACCCAGTACTTC
CASSTLYRVTQYF
>-|TRBJ2-2|TRBV9|-
TGTGCCAGCAGCGGACGGCGGACGAACACCGGGGAGCTGTTTTTT
CASSGRRTNTGELFF
>few|TRBJ2-7|TRBV28|-
TGTGCCAGCAGTTTAGGGTCTCCAGTAGCTGCCGAGCAGTACTTC
CASSLGSPVAAEQYF
>-|TRBJ2-3|TRBV2|-
TGTGCCAGCAGTGAAGGACATACTAGCACAGATACGCAGTATTTT
CASSEGHTSTDTQYF
>many|TRBJ2-2|TRBV11-3|-
TGTGCCAGCAGCTTAGAAGTGAACACCGGGGAGCTGTTTTTT
CASSLEVNTGELFF
>few|TRBJ2-2|TRBV5-1|-
TGCGCCAGCAGGTTCCCTGCCTGGACGCGGGGGCCTACCACCGGGGAGCTGTTTTTT
CASRFPAWTRGPTTGELFF
>many|TRBJ2-1|TRBV28|TRBD2
TGTGCCAGCAGTCTCCAGACTAGCGCGGTGAATGAGCAGTTCTTC
CASSLQTSAVNEQFF
>few|TRBJ2-7|TRBV2|-
TGTGCCAGCAGTGAAATAGGAAGCCGAGGGACCTACGAGCAGTACTTC
CASSEIGSRGTYEQYF
>-|TRBJ1-2|TRBV7-6|-
TGTGCCAGCAGCTTAGCCCAGTCGGAAGGCTACACCTTC
CASSLAQSEGYTF
>-|TRBJ1-6|TRBV11-2|-
TGTGCCAGCAGTCAGTCCGGGGTCTCCAATTCACCCCTCCACTTT
CASSQSGVSNSPLHF
>few|TRBJ2-7|TRBV12-3/TRBV12-4|-
TGTGCCAGCAGAGGGGGAGGGGACCACGAGCAGTACTTC
CASRGGGDHEQYF
>few|TRBJ1-1|TRBV27|-
TGTGCCAGCCTACGTGGCACTGAAGCTTTCTTT
CASLRGTEAFF
>many|TRBJ2-1|TRBV3-1|TRBD2
TGTGCCAGCAGCCCCGGGGGAGCGGGGGCCTATGAGCAGTTCTTC
CASSPGGAGAYEQFF
>few|TRBJ2-5|TRBV6-1|-
TGTGCCAGCAGTGAAGAAGCGTCAGGAGTTGAGACCCAGTACTTC
CASSEEASGVETQYF
>-|TRBJ2-3|TRBV12-3/TRBV12-4|TRBD2
TGTGCCAGCAGTTTTAGCGGGAGGCCAGATACGCAGTATTTT
CASSFSGRPDTQYF
>few|TRBJ2-2|TRBV28|-
TGTGCCAGCACACTGACCGGGGAGCTGTTTTTT
CASTLTGELFF
>many|TRBJ2-1|TRBV12-3/TRBV12-4|-
TGTGCCAGCAGCCCCACTAGGAATGAGCAGTTCTTC
CASSPTRNEQFF
>-|TRBJ2-1|TRBV11-3|TRBD2
TGTGCCAGCAGCTTATCCAGGGAGGGTATGAATGAGCAGTTCTTC
CASSLSREGMNEQFF
>few|TRBJ2-7|TRBV27|-
TGTGCCAGCAGTTCCGGGCGAGAGGAAAGCTTC
CASSSGREESF
>-|TRBJ2-5|TRBV5-6|TRBD2
TGTGCCAGCAGCTTGGGGGGACTAGCGGGGACCCAGTACTTC
CASSLGGLAGTQYF
>-|TRBJ2-7|TRBV4-1|-
TGCGCCAGCAGCCAAAACGGACTGACCTACGAGCAGTACTTC
CASSQNGLTYEQYF
>few|TRBJ2-7|TRBV7-7|-
TGTGCCAGCAGCCCCTGGACTGGGGACGAGCAGTACTTC
CASSPWTGDEQYF
>few|TRBJ2-7|TRBV5-1|TRBD2
TGCGCCAGCAGGGCCGGGACTAGCGGTTCCTACGAGCAGTACTTC
CASRAGTSGSYEQYF
>many|TRBJ1-5|TRBV12-3/TRBV12-4|-
TGTGCCAGCACCTCGGGGCGGCCAAATCAGCCCCAGCATTTT
CASTSGRPNQPQHF
>-|TRBJ2-2|TRBV7-9|-
TGTGCCAGCAGCGCCATCGGGGAGCTGTTTTTT
CASSAIGELFF
>few|TRBJ2-1|TRBV2|TRBD2
TGTGCCAGCCATAGCGGGGGGGCTTTCAATGAGCAGTTCTTC
CASHSGGAFNEQFF
>many|TRBJ2-1|TRBV12-3/TRBV12-4|-
TGTGCCAGCAGTCCGGAAGGCAATGAGCAGTTCTTC
CASSPEGNEQFF
>-|TRBJ2-4|TRBV28|TRBD2
TGTGCCAGCAGTTACCCCGCCGGACTAGCGGGGTTAGCCAAAAACATTCAGTACTTC
CASSYPAGLAGLAKNIQYF
>few|TRBJ2-1|TRBV3-1|-
TGTGCCAGCAGCCGCGTGGTAGCGACGCTATTGGGGGATGAGCAGTTCTTC
CASSRVVATLLGDEQFF
>-|TRBJ2-2|TRBV7-9|-
TGTGCCAGCAGCCCAGACAGGTTCGACGGGGAGCTGTTTTTT
CASSPDRFDGELFF
>few|TRBJ2-1|TRBV7-8|-
TGTGCCAGCAGCTTAGGACTGTCCCGGACCTACAATGAGCAGTTCTTC
CASSLGLSRTYNEQFF
>few|TRBJ2-7|TRBV20-1|-
TGCAGTGCTAGAGGGGTCGGATACTACGAGCAGTACTTC
CSARGVGYYEQYF